The 25 T cell receptor beta chains below come from one sample, sequenced in a study of blood T cell repertoires in COVID-19. Measured with immunoSEQ multiplex PCR; TCRdb has only the in-frame clones, and not every one. The repertoire holds around 200,000 clones, with 80% to 90% as singletons. What was sequenced was peripheral blood. The receptors here all came from a man in his 60s with acute or convalescent COVID-19.

The V and J genes are TRBV30 and TRBJ1-1; D not resolved. This CDR3 spans 13 amino acids. Germline CDR1 and CDR2: GTSNPN and SVGIG (reference sequence). V was pared by 1 base and J by 1 base, with 7 bases between. The chain's CDR3 is CAWSGRGNTEAFF. The CDR3 DNA reads TGTGCCTGGAGTGGACGGGGGAACACTGAAGCTTTCTTT.

This rearrangement joins TRBV29-1 to TRBJ2-3; 8 nucleotides line up with TRBD2. The CDR3 has 15 residues. The V gene end was trimmed by 3 bases and the J gene end by 2 bases; junction bases not matched to a gene: 7. Germline V CDR1 and CDR2: SQVTM, ANQGSEA. The CDR3 DNA sequence: TGCAGCGTTGATTCCGGGGGGGTACTCACAGATACGCAGTATTTT. It codes for CSVDSGGVLTDTQYF.

The CDR3 bases are TGTGCCAGCACCCAGGCGGGAGCCGGCACAGATACGCAGTATTTT. It codes for CASTQAGAGTDTQYF. The V gene is TRBV28, the J gene TRBJ2-3, with 7 bases lining up with TRBD2. This CDR3 has 15 residues. Unmatched junction bases numbered 8, after V lost 7 bases and J lost 1 base. CDR1 is MDHEN and CDR2 is SYDVKM in the germline V gene.

The chain's CDR3 is CASSETSRGLAIWPPEQFF. CDR3 DNA sequence: TGTGCCAGCAGCGAGACCTCTCGTGGGCTAGCGATTTGGCCCCCCGAGCAGTTCTTC. This chain links TRBV9 with TRBJ2-1; a possible D gene is TRBD2 (6 bases). CDR1 SGDLS and CDR2 YYNGEE come from the germline V gene. The CDR3 spans 19 residues. V was shortened by 3 bases and J by 10 bases, with 32 bases between the two germline ends.

The V call is TRBV11-2, the J call TRBJ2-1; D is ambiguous. Germline assignment: CDR1 SGHAT and CDR2 FQNNGV. The CDR3 extends over 13 amino acids. Trimming stripped 5 bases from V and 6 bases from J, with 11 bases between. CDR3 in amino acids: CASSPSAANEQFF. For the CDR3, the DNA is TGTGCCAGCAGCCCCTCCGCGGCCAATGAGCAGTTCTTC.

The CDR3 DNA sequence: TGTGCCAGCAGCGTTTCAGGGGGCGGCAATCAGCCCCAGCATTTT. Translating gives CASSVSGGGNQPQHF. The genes are TRBV9 and TRBJ1-5, with 8 nucleotides matching TRBD1. The CDR3 has 15 amino acids. V lost 2 bases, J lost 2 bases, and 3 bases stayed unmatched. Per germline, CDR1 SGDLS and CDR2 YYNGEE.

The chain employs TRBV29-1 and TRBJ2-1, with 7 bases matching TRBD1. This CDR3 comprises 15 residues. The V and J ends lost 6 bases and 0 bases, in that order; junction bases with no gene match: 8. The germline CDR1 and CDR2 sequences are SQVTM and ANQGSEA. CDR3 region: CSVNTGESSYNEQFF. The CDR3 nucleotides are TGCAGCGTAAATACAGGGGAGAGCTCCTACAATGAGCAGTTCTTC.

The chain uses TRBV6-1 and TRBJ1-6; D may be TRBD1 (5 bases). Germline V gene data show CDR1 as MNHNS and CDR2 as SASEGT. The CDR3 loop spans 14 amino acids. The germline V and J ends were trimmed by 3 bases and 4 bases, with 7 bases remaining between them. CDR3 protein: CASSEGGYNSPLHF. CDR3 bases: TGTGCCAGCAGTGAGGGGGGTTATAATTCACCCCTCCACTTT.

V is TRBV12-3 or TRBV12-4 and J is TRBJ2-5; perhaps TRBD1 as D (5 bases). With 2 bases removed from V and 1 base from J, the gap between germline ends came to 5 bases. This CDR3 spans 13 amino acids. The CDR3 coding sequence is TGTGCCAGCAGTTTACAGGGCCAAGAGACCCAGTACTTC. As protein: CASSLQGQETQYF.

The chain carries TRBV30 and TRBJ2-3; 12 bases are shared with TRBD2. This CDR3 has 16 residues. Germline V gene lookup returns CDR1 GTSNPN and CDR2 SVGIG (reference sequence). After removal of 2 bases from V and 4 bases from J, the junction contained 7 bases not matched to a gene. The chain's CDR3 is CAWSPLAGGIADTQYF. The CDR3 DNA reads as TGTGCCTGGAGTCCACTAGCGGGAGGTATCGCAGATACGCAGTATTTT.

The rearrangement links TRBV28 to TRBJ1-1, with 7 bases aligning to TRBD1. Trimming cost V 6 bases and J 12 bases; bases outside gene matches: 10. Germline V gives CDR1 MDHEN, CDR2 SYDVKM. The length of the CDR3 is 12 residues. The CDR3 spells CASSPRQGLTFF. In nucleotides, the CDR3 is TGTGCCAGCAGCCCCCGACAGGGATTGACTTTCTTT.

The gene calls are TRBV4-3 and TRBJ1-6; tentatively, D is TRBD1 (6 bases). From germline, CDR1 is LGHNA and CDR2 YSLEER. V lost 4 bases and J 9 bases, leaving 13 bases between the germline ends. The CDR3 covers 14 residues. CDR3 in DNA: TGCGCCAGCAGCCCACAAACAGGGAGTTCACCCCTCCACTTT. Protein product: CASSPQTGSSPLHF.

This clone was counted between two and nine times. V gene TRBV12-3 or TRBV12-4 combines with J gene TRBJ2-1; D unclear. The CDR3 length is 11 residues. With 5 bases removed from V and 9 bases from J, the gap between germline ends came to 8 bases. The CDR3 reads CASSPYLEQFF. The CDR3 bases are TGTGCCAGCAGTCCGTATCTTGAGCAGTTCTTC.

There are a few counts of this clone. The gene calls are TRBV28 and TRBJ1-1; weak D call: TRBD1 (6 bases). This CDR3 has 15 residues. Germline CDR1 MDHEN, CDR2 SYDVKM. The V end was cut by 8 bases, the J end by 5 bases, with 21 bases between. CDR3 sequence reads: CASGTPGHGSTEAFF. The CDR3 DNA follows: TGTGCCAGCGGAACCCCGGGACACGGGTCGACTGAAGCTTTCTTT.

This sequence joins TRBV10-3 and TRBJ2-1; 7 bases align to TRBD2. The CDR3 spans 15 residues. Germline assignment: CDR1 ENHRY and CDR2 SYGVKD. The trim removed 4 bases at V and 1 base at J, leaving 4 bases unmatched. As DNA, the CDR3 is TGTGCCATCAGTGGGGCTAGCGGATCCTACAATGAGCAGTTCTTC. This gives the protein CAISGASGSYNEQFF.

This clone was seen only a few times. The chain employs TRBV28 and TRBJ1-3; D uncertain. This CDR3 is 14 amino acids long. CDR1 MDHEN and CDR2 SYDVKM come from the germline V gene. Trimming took off 8 bases at V and 0 bases at J, with 11 bases between the two ends. CDR3 bases: TGTGCCAGCGGACTACAGACCTCTGGAAACACCATATATTTT. Amino acids: CASGLQTSGNTIYF.

The chain recombines TRBV7-8 with TRBJ2-2, with D unresolved. Germline lookup yields CDR1 SGHVS and CDR2 FQNEAQ. V gave up 5 bases and J gave up 2 bases, with 3 bases separating them. The CDR3 contains 12 residues. CDR3 residues: CASSINTGELFF. The CDR3 DNA is TGTGCCAGCAGCATAAACACCGGGGAGCTGTTTTTT.

This chain uses TRBV9 with TRBJ1-5, with D uncertain. This CDR3 has 15 residues. V lost 0 bases and J 0 bases, leaving 7 bases between the germline ends. Germline lookup yields CDR1 SGDLS and CDR2 YYNGEE. In DNA form, the CDR3 reads TGTGCCAGCAGCGTAGACGGTTATAGCAATCAGCCCCAGCATTTT. As protein: CASSVDGYSNQPQHF.

The chain links TRBV9 to TRBJ2-2; possibly TRBD1 for D (6 bases). Looked up from germline, CDR1 is SGDLS and CDR2 is YYNGEE. The ends were cut back, 6 bases at V and 1 base at J, with 10 bases in the middle. The CDR3 length is 14 residues. CDR3 in DNA: TGTGCCAGCACCCGACAGGAGAACACCGGGGAGCTGTTTTTT. Protein: CASTRQENTGELFF.

The rearrangement links TRBV10-1 to TRBJ1-4, with 12 positions matching TRBD1. The CDR3 is 18 amino acids. The trim removed 0 bases at V and 7 bases at J, leaving 9 bases unmatched. Germline CDR1 is WNHNN and CDR2 is SYGVQD (reference sequence). The CDR3 sequence: CASSESRDRGQVGEKLFF. CDR3 bases: TGCGCCAGCAGTGAGTCCCGGGACAGGGGGCAGGTAGGTGAAAAACTGTTTTTT.

The CDR3 here is CASSVNTGRAGGFEQFF. The CDR3 nucleotides are TGTGCCAGCAGTGTGAATACTGGGCGGGCAGGGGGCTTCGAGCAGTTCTTC. The chain recombines TRBV2 with TRBJ2-1; the match to TRBD1 covers 8 bases. The J segment lost 10 bases and the V segment lost 4 bases, leaving 18 bases of the junction unmatched. Germline CDR1 is SNHLY and CDR2 is FYNNEI. CDR3 length: 17 residues.

V is TRBV7-9 and J is TRBJ2-3, with 9 bases fitting TRBD2. In germline, CDR1 is SEHNR, CDR2 FQNEAQ (reference sequence). This CDR3 has 18 amino acids. The trim removed 0 bases at V and 2 bases at J, leaving 9 bases unmatched. CDR3 sequence: CASSLAYSGSFPTDTQYF. The CDR3 nucleotides read TGTGCCAGCAGCTTAGCCTATAGCGGGAGTTTCCCCACAGATACGCAGTATTTT.

This chain joins TRBV18 and TRBJ1-3; 9 nucleotides line up with TRBD1. The CDR3 covers 16 residues. J gave up 2 bases and V 6 bases, and 8 bases lay outside the gene matches. From germline, CDR1 is KGHSH and CDR2 LQKENI. CDR3: CASSPTRDRAGNTIYF. The CDR3 nucleotides read TGTGCCAGCTCCCCCACCCGGGACAGGGCTGGAAACACCATATATTTT.

The rearrangement links TRBV19 to TRBJ2-3, with 8 bases matching TRBD2. The V gene end was trimmed by 7 bases and the J gene end by 2 bases; junction bases not matched to a gene: 8. Germline V lookup: CDR1 LNHDA, CDR2 SQIVND (reference sequence). The CDR3 has 15 residues. The CDR3 sequence: CASTRRGESTDTQYF. DNA for the CDR3: TGTGCCAGTACAAGGCGGGGGGAGTCCACAGATACGCAGTATTTT.

The chain joins TRBV19 to TRBJ1-4; D perhaps matches TRBD1 (5 bases). V was trimmed by 4 bases and J by 8 bases, leaving 11 bases between them. The CDR3 runs 13 residues. Germline CDR1 reads LNHDA; CDR2 reads SQIVND (reference sequence). Written as DNA, the CDR3 is TGTGCCAGTAGTACAGGGTTAGAAGAAAAACTGTTTTTT. As protein: CASSTGLEEKLFF. Based on the CDR3 plus reference TRBV19 and TRBJ1-4, the full variable domain is DGGITQSPKYLFRKEGQNVTLSCEQNLNHDAMYWYRQDPGQGLRLIYYSQIVNDFQKGDIAEGYSVSREKKESFPLTVTSAQKNPTAFYLCASSTGLEEKLFFGSGTQLSVL.